The rows below give T cell receptor beta chains drawn from one sample of a study of response to subunit inactivated influenza vaccine. TCRdb re-derived calls from the RT-PCR reads in MiXCR, one entry per CDR3 protein. In the table there are 550,000 to 600,000 distinct CDR3 sequences, approximately 10% of which are singletons. Sequencing was performed on PBMCs from blood, taken on the day of vaccination. Receptor source: a middle-aged man who received an inactivated influenza vaccine. Both conserved end residues are part of each CDR3. The D gene is left open where the match is weak. Expanded clones get a size class; other rows say once, few or many, or leave the size out.

size	D	length	V	J	DNA	CDR3
.	TRBD2	16	TRBV7-8	TRBJ2-3	TGTGCCAGCAGCTTTCCGACTAGCGGGAGGGTGGATACGCAGTATTTT	CASSFPTSGRVDTQYF
few	.	14	TRBV28	TRBJ1-2	TGTGCCAGCAGTTTACCCGGGCTTCTCTATGGCTACACCTTC	CASSLPGLLYGYTF
many	.	13	TRBV20-1	TRBJ2-5	TGCAGTGCTAGAGGGACAGACCAAGAGACCCAGTACTTC	CSARGTDQETQYF
.	TRBD1	15	TRBV5-1	TRBJ2-7	TGCGCCAGCAGCCGGTGGACAGGGGGCACCTACGAGCAGTACTTC	CASSRWTGGTYEQYF
.	.	13	TRBV30	TRBJ2-7	TGTGCCTTAGACATTGTGCTCTCCTACGAGCAGTACTTC	CALDIVLSYEQYF
.	TRBD2	15	TRBV10-3	TRBJ2-1	TGTGCCATCACCCGACTAGCGGGAGTGTTCGATGAGCAGTTCTTC	CAITRLAGVFDEQFF
many	TRBD1	16	TRBV7-2	TRBJ2-1	TGTGCCAGCAGCCGTCAGGGGGCAAGATTTTACAATGAGCAGTTCTTC	CASSRQGARFYNEQFF
.	TRBD2	16	TRBV7-7	TRBJ2-5	TGTGCTAGCAGCCTAAGGACTAGCGGGGGCCAAGAGACCCAGTACTTC	CASSLRTSGGQETQYF
.	.	11	TRBV24-1	TRBJ2-5	TGTGCCACCAGTGAGCAAGAGACCCAGTACTTC	CATSEQETQYF
.	TRBD2	15	TRBV20-1	TRBJ2-1	TGCAGTGCTCAAGGACTAGCGGGACCCTACAATGAGCAGTTCTTC	CSAQGLAGPYNEQFF
few	.	15	TRBV5-1	TRBJ2-3	TGCGCCAGCAGCTTGGGGGGATTTAGCACAGATACGCAGTATTTT	CASSLGGFSTDTQYF
few	.	16	TRBV12-3/TRBV12-4	TRBJ2-1	TGTGCCAGCACCCTAGGGAGAGGGTGGGGGTACAATGAGCAGTTCTTC	CASTLGRGWGYNEQFF
many	.	14	TRBV20-1	TRBJ1-2	TGCAGTGCTTCCGGGACACAGGCTAACTATGGCTACACCTTC	CSASGTQANYGYTF
.	TRBD2	16	TRBV4-3	TRBJ2-1	TGCGCCAGCAGCCCGACCTCGGGGGGGCCGGGGAATGAGCAGTTCTTC	CASSPTSGGPGNEQFF
few	TRBD1	13	TRBV7-9	TRBJ1-2	TGTGCCAGCAGCTTAGCAGGGGGCGAAGGCTACACCTTC	CASSLAGGEGYTF
few	TRBD2	14	TRBV5-1	TRBJ2-1	TGCGCCAGCAGCGGGACTAGCGGGAGGAATGAGCAGTTCTTC	CASSGTSGRNEQFF
.	TRBD1	17	TRBV12-3/TRBV12-4	TRBJ2-7	TGTGCCAGCAGTTTAACCCCCCTCCCCGCAGGGGGCGACGAGCAGTACTTC	CASSLTPLPAGGDEQYF
few	.	15	TRBV6-2/TRBV6-3	TRBJ2-7	TGTGCCAGCAGCCCCTTCGAGGCCCGATTTGGGGAGCAGTACTTC	CASSPFEARFGEQYF
few	.	14	TRBV29-1	TRBJ1-5	TGCAGCGTTTCAGGTCCGGCGGAGAATCAGCCCCAGCATTTT	CSVSGPAENQPQHF
.	.	17	TRBV5-1	TRBJ2-7	TGCGCCAGCAGCCTGACAGGAGGGGGTCTGTTATCCTACGAGCAGTACTTC	CASSLTGGGLLSYEQYF
few	.	16	TRBV9	TRBJ2-3	TGTGCCAGCAGCGTAGTAGGCACCTCCAGCACAGATACGCAGTATTTT	CASSVVGTSSTDTQYF
.	.	14	TRBV20-1	TRBJ2-7	TGCAGTGCTAGAGATCTAGGGCTCACGGGCGAGCAGTACTTC	CSARDLGLTGEQYF